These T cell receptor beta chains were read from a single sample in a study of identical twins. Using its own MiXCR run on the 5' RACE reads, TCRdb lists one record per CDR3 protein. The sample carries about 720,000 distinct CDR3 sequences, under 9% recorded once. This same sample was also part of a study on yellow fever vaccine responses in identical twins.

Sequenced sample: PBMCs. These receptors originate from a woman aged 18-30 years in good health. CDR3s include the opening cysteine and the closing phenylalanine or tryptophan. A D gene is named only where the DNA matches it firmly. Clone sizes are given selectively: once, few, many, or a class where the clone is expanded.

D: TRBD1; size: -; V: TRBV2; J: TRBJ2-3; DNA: TGTGCCAGCAAATTGACAGGGGCTAGCACAGATACGCAGTATTTT; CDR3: CASKLTGASTDTQYF
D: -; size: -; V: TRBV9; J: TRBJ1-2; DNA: TGTGCCAGCTATGGTAGCTTCCAACTATCAGGCTACACCTTC; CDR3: CASYGSFQLSGYTF
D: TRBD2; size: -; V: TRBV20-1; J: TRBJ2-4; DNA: TGCAGTGCTCATCCCCTTAGGGAGCGGGAGACTCTATCCAAAAACATTCAGTACTTC; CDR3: CSAHPLRERETLSKNIQYF
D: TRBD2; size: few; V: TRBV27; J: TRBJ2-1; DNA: TGTGCCAGCAGTTTATTAACAGCGGGGGGGGCCTACAATGAGCAGTTCTTC; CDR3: CASSLLTAGGAYNEQFF
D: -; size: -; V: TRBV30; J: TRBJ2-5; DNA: TGTGCCTGGAGTGGTCCCGGAGAGACCCAGTACTTC; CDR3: CAWSGPGETQYF
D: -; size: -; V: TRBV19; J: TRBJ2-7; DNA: TGTGCCAGTAGGACCGGGACCATGGACGCCGAGCAGTACTTC; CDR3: CASRTGTMDAEQYF
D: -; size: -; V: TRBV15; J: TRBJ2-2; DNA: TGTGCCACCAGCTGGGGGCGCGGGACCGGGGAGCTGTTTTTT; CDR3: CATSWGRGTGELFF
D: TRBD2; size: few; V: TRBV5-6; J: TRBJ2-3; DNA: TGTGCCAGCAGCTCGACGACTAGCGGATCCACAGATACGCAGTATTTT; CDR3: CASSSTTSGSTDTQYF
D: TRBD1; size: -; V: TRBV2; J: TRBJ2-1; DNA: TGTGCCAGCAGGGTGAGACAGGGCCCTGGGCAGTTCTTC; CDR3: CASRVRQGPGQFF
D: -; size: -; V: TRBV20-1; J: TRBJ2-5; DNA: TGCAGTGCTCGTCGTTTGGTATCTGAAGAGACCCAGTACTTC; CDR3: CSARRLVSEETQYF
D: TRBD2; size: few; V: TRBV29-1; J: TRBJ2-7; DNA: TGCAGCGTTGAGGGGGTGAGCGGGAACTCCTACGAGCAGTACTTC; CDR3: CSVEGVSGNSYEQYF
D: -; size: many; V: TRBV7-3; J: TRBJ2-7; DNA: TGTGCCAGCAGCTTAATATCCCTCACCTACGAGCAGTACTTC; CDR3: CASSLISLTYEQYF
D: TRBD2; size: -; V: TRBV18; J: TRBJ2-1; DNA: TGTGCCAGCTCACCACCGATCGGGACTAGCGCCTACAATGAGCAGTTCTTC; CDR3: CASSPPIGTSAYNEQFF
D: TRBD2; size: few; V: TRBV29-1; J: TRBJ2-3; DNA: TGCAGCGTCTTAGCGGGGGCGGGAGATACGCAGTATTTT; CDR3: CSVLAGAGDTQYF
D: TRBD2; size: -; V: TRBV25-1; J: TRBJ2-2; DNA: TGTGCCAGCAGTGAATCGGGGGGGACAAGCACCGGGGAGCTGTTTTTT; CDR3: CASSESGGTSTGELFF
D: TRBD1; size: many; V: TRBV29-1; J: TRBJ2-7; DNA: TGCAGCGTTGAAGTCACAGGGGTCCAAGGCGAGCAGTACTTC; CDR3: CSVEVTGVQGEQYF
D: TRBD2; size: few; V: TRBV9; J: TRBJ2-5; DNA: TGTGCCAGCAGAGCGGGGGGCTCCGGAACCCAGTACTTC; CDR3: CASRAGGSGTQYF
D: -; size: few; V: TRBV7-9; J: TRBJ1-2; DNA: TGTGCCAGCAGCTTGGGGGGCGCGCAAGGCTACACCTTC; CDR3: CASSLGGAQGYTF
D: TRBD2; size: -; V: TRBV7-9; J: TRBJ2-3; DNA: TGTGCCAGCAGCCCGAGATTTAGCGGGAGCACAGATACGCAGTATTTT; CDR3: CASSPRFSGSTDTQYF
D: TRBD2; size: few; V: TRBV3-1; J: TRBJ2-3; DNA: TGTGCCAGCAGCCAAGGAGTGGGCGGGGGACGCACAGATACGCAGTATTTT; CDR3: CASSQGVGGGRTDTQYF
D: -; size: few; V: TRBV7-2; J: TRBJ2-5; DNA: TGTGCCAGCAGCTCAATGGTCGCCTCTCAAGAGACCCAGTACTTC; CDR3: CASSSMVASQETQYF
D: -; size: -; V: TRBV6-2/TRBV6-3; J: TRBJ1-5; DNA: TGTGCCAGCAGTTCTCTCAGGGATTATCAGCCCCAGCATTTT; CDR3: CASSSLRDYQPQHF
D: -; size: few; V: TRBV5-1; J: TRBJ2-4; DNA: TGCGCCAGCAGCTTATCAACCAGAGCCAAAAACATTCAGTACTTC; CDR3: CASSLSTRAKNIQYF
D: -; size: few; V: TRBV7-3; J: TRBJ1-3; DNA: TGTGCCAGCAGCCCCTCCTCTGGAAACACCATATATTTT; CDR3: CASSPSSGNTIYF
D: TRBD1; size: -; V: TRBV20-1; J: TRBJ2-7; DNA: TGCAGTGCCGAAAGTCCCGGGACAGGGTCCTACGAGCAGTACTTC; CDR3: CSAESPGTGSYEQYF
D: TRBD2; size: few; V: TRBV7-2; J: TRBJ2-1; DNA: TGTGCCAGCAGCTTCAGACTAGCGGGAACCTACAATGAGCAGTTCTTC; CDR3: CASSFRLAGTYNEQFF
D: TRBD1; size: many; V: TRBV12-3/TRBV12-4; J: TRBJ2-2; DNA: TGTGCCAGCAGCCAAAAAACCGGACAGGGCTACACCGGGGAGCTGTTTTTT; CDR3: CASSQKTGQGYTGELFF
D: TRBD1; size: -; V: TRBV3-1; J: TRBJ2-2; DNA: TGTGCCTCCTGCCAAGGGGACAGAGTCACCGGGGAGCTGTTTTTT; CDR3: CASCQGDRVTGELFF
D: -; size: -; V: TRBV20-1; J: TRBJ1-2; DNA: TGCAGTGCTATTTCCCTACCCTTTACAGGCATCCATGGCTACACCTTC; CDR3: CSAISLPFTGIHGYTF
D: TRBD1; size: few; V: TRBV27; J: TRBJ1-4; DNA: TGTGCCAGCAGTAGACAGGGGACAACTAATGAAAAACTGTTTTTT; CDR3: CASSRQGTTNEKLFF